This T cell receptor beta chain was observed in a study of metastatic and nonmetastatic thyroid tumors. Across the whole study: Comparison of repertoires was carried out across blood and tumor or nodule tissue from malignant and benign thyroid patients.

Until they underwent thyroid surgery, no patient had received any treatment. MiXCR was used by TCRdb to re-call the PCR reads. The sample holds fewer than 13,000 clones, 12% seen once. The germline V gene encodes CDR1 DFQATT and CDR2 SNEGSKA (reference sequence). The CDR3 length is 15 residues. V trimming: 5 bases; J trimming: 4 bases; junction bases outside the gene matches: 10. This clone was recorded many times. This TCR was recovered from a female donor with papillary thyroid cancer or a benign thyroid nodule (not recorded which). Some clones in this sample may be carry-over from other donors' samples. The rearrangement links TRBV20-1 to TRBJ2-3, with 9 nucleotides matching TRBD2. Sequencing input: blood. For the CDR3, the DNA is TGCAGTGCTGACTTAGCGGGAGCCCAGGCAGATACGCAGTATTTT. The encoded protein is CSADLAGAQADTQYF.